The 17 T cell receptor beta chains below come from one sample, sequenced in a study of T cell responses to AZD1222 COVID-19 vaccine. Produced via immunoSEQ multiplex PCR; TCRdb's table is partial and in-frame only. The sample lists about 180,000 clones, 85% to 95% occurring once. This sample comprised peripheral blood, obtained 28 days after the second dose of the MenACWY control vaccine. These receptors were collected from an adult who received the MenACWY meningococcal vaccine as a control.

V and J are TRBV18 and TRBJ2-5; 9 bases agree with TRBD2. The V gene end was trimmed by 3 bases and the J gene end by 7 bases; junction bases not matched to a gene: 6. Germline lookup yields CDR1 KGHSH and CDR2 LQKENI. CDR3 length: 14 residues. CDR3 nucleotides: TGTGCCAGCTCACCCGTACAGGGACTAGCGACCCAGTACTTC. The encoded protein is CASSPVQGLATQYF.

The chain joins TRBV9 to TRBJ2-7; 7 bases fit TRBD1. CDR1 and CDR2 (germline): SGDLS, YYNGEE. V dropped 0 bases and J dropped 2; count of bases not matched to a gene: 5. The CDR3 spans 15 residues. Here the CDR3 reads CASSVEGQSPYEQYF. CDR3 sequence (DNA): TGTGCCAGCAGCGTAGAGGGACAGTCTCCCTACGAGCAGTACTTC.

This chain joins TRBV5-5 and TRBJ1-1, with 11 bases fitting TRBD1. The CDR3 runs 18 residues. Germline trimming cut 4 bases from V and 0 bases from J; bases unmatched to any gene: 11. The V gene's germline CDR1 is SGHKS and CDR2 YYEKEE (reference sequence). For the CDR3, the DNA is TGTGCCAGCAGCCCAGGACAGGGGGCCGGTGCCCTGAACACTGAAGCTTTCTTT. This codes for CASSPGQGAGALNTEAFF. Full variable domain (outside the CDR3, taken from reference TRBV5-5 and TRBJ1-1): DAGVTQSPTHLIKTRGQQVTLRCSPISGHKSVSWYQQVLGQGPQFIFQYYEKEERGRGNFPDRFSARQFPNYSSELNVNALLLGDSALYLCASSPGQGAGALNTEAFFGQGTRLTVV.

The rearrangement links TRBV7-9 to TRBJ2-3; no firm D call. This CDR3 contains 13 residues. Germline assignment: CDR1 SEHNR and CDR2 FQNEAQ (reference sequence). With 5 bases removed from V and 2 bases from J, the gap between germline ends came to 8 bases. The CDR3 loop is CASSPSNTDTQYF. DNA for the CDR3: TGTGCCAGCAGCCCTTCGAACACAGATACGCAGTATTTT.

The rearrangement links TRBV6-5 to TRBJ2-1; unclear D gene. CDR3 length: 15 residues. Per germline, CDR1 MNHEY and CDR2 SVGAGI. Trimming shortened V by 5 bases and J by 0 bases, and 11 bases separated the two germline ends. The CDR3 loop is CASSTYLISYNEQFF. CDR3 nucleotide sequence: TGTGCCAGCAGTACCTACTTAATCTCCTACAATGAGCAGTTCTTC.

The V call is TRBV5-5, the J call TRBJ1-2, with D possibly being TRBD1 (6 bases). CDR3 length equals 15 residues. Germline assignment: CDR1 SGHKS and CDR2 YYEKEE (reference sequence). Deletions cut 2 bases from V and 3 bases from J, with 14 bases between. The CDR3 DNA follows: TGTGCCAGCAGCTTACAAGGGGGAGGGGACTATGGCTACACCTTC. It specifies CASSLQGGGDYGYTF. The full variable domain, completed using reference TRBV5-5 and TRBJ1-2, is DAGVTQSPTHLIKTRGQQVTLRCSPISGHKSVSWYQQVLGQGPQFIFQYYEKEERGRGNFPDRFSARQFPNYSSELNVNALLLGDSALYLCASSLQGGGDYGYTFGSGTRLTVV.

The chain is built from TRBV7-6 and TRBJ2-5; TRBD1 agrees at 8 bases. Per germline, CDR1 SGHVS and CDR2 FNYEAQ. V dropped 4 bases and J dropped 4; count of bases not matched to a gene: 11. The CDR3 contains 16 residues. DNA for the CDR3: TGTGCCAGCAGCTCGGGACAGGTTTGGGGGGCAGAGACCCAGTACTTC. Protein: CASSSGQVWGAETQYF.

This clone was seen only once. The genes are TRBV7-2 and TRBJ2-7, with D uncertain. The CDR3 covers 14 residues. The germline V gene has CDR1 SGHTA and CDR2 FQGNSA. V was shortened by 1 base and J by 2 bases, with 9 bases between the two germline ends. The CDR3 sequence: CASSLERSAYEQYF. The CDR3 bases are TGTGCCAGCAGCTTAGAGCGCTCCGCCTACGAGCAGTACTTC.

This chain links TRBV6-5 with TRBJ2-7; 8 positions match TRBD2. J was trimmed by 0 bases and V by 6 bases; bases with no gene match: 7. Germline V gives CDR1 MNHEY, CDR2 SVGAGI. The CDR3 runs to 15 residues. CDR3 amino acids: CASSDGGAGSYEQYF. As DNA, the CDR3 is TGTGCCAGCAGCGACGGGGGGGCCGGCTCCTACGAGCAGTACTTC.

CDR3 amino acids: CAWSVGGRVDQPQHF. The CDR3 nucleotides are TGTGCCTGGAGTGTAGGGGGCAGGGTGGATCAGCCCCAGCATTTT. The V call is TRBV30, the J call TRBJ1-5; 7 nucleotides line up with TRBD1. CDR1 is GTSNPN, CDR2 SVGIG, per germline (reference sequence). This CDR3 has 15 residues. V dropped 0 bases and J dropped 5; count of bases not matched to a gene: 7.

This chain joins TRBV6-4 and TRBJ1-2; possible D gene TRBD1, 5 bases. Per germline, CDR1 MRHNA and CDR2 SNTAGT. This CDR3 contains 11 residues. V was clipped by 4 bases and J by 6 bases, with 6 bases between them. The CDR3 here is CASSGGDGYTF. Here the CDR3 DNA reads TGTGCCAGCAGTGGAGGGGATGGCTACACCTTC.

The chain carries TRBV12-5 and TRBJ1-1; D not resolved. Trimming took off 1 base at V and 4 bases at J, with 7 bases between the two ends. CDR3 length: 13 residues. Looked up from germline, CDR1 is LGHNT and CDR2 is FRNRAP. As DNA, the CDR3 is TGTGCTAGTGGTTTGGATTATGGCACTGAAGCTTTCTTT. It is translated as CASGLDYGTEAFF.

The chain links TRBV2 to TRBJ2-3; 7 bases line up with TRBD1. From germline, CDR1 is SNHLY and CDR2 FYNNEI. J gave up 3 bases and V 6 bases, and 18 bases lay outside the gene matches. The CDR3 consists of 18 residues. The CDR3 region is CASRTPPAGGGVTDTQYF. The CDR3 DNA reads TGTGCCAGCAGAACCCCCCCGGCAGGGGGTGGGGTAACAGATACGCAGTATTTT.

J is TRBJ2-2 and V is TRBV4-3, with TRBD1 as a possible D gene (6 bases). There are 14 residues in the CDR3. Trimming cost V 0 bases and J 7 bases, with 9 bases left between them. Germline assignment: CDR1 LGHNA and CDR2 YSLEER. CDR3 loop: CASSQDQGFGELFF. The CDR3 DNA sequence: TGCGCCAGCAGCCAAGATCAGGGGTTCGGGGAGCTGTTTTTT.

The chain carries TRBV30 and TRBJ1-6; no definite D call. This CDR3 has 14 residues. The germline gives CDR1 GTSNPN, CDR2 SVGIG (reference sequence). V lost 3 bases, J lost 13 bases, and 19 bases lay in between. CDR3 in amino acids: CAWRPDWDFTPLHF. In nucleotides, the CDR3 is TGTGCCTGGAGACCCGATTGGGATTTTACCCCCCTCCACTTT. Full variable domain (rest looked up from reference TRBV30 and TRBJ1-6): SQTIHQWPATLVQPVGSPLSLECTVEGTSNPNLYWYRQAAGRGLQLLFYSVGIGQISSEVPQNLSASRPQDRQFILSSKKLLLSDSGFYLCAWRPDWDFTPLHFGNGTRLTVT.

This rearrangement joins TRBV4-2 to TRBJ2-1, with 8 positions matching TRBD2. Germline V gene sequence: CDR1 LGHNA, CDR2 YNFKEQ. CDR3 length: 16 amino acids. V lost 0 bases to trimming and J lost 4 bases; unmatched junction nucleotides: 5. CDR3 sequence reads: CASSQDSKRGYNEQFF. The CDR3 DNA sequence: TGTGCCAGCAGCCAAGATTCCAAGCGGGGGTACAATGAGCAGTTCTTC.

The genes are TRBV24-1 and TRBJ2-5; 11 nucleotides line up with TRBD1. The J segment lost 4 bases and the V segment lost 3 bases, leaving 6 bases of the junction unmatched. Germline V gene sequence: CDR1 KGHDR, CDR2 SFDVKD. The CDR3 loop spans 16 amino acids. CDR3 sequence: CATSDTGTGGAETQYF. DNA for the CDR3: TGTGCCACCAGTGATACCGGGACAGGGGGAGCAGAGACCCAGTACTTC.